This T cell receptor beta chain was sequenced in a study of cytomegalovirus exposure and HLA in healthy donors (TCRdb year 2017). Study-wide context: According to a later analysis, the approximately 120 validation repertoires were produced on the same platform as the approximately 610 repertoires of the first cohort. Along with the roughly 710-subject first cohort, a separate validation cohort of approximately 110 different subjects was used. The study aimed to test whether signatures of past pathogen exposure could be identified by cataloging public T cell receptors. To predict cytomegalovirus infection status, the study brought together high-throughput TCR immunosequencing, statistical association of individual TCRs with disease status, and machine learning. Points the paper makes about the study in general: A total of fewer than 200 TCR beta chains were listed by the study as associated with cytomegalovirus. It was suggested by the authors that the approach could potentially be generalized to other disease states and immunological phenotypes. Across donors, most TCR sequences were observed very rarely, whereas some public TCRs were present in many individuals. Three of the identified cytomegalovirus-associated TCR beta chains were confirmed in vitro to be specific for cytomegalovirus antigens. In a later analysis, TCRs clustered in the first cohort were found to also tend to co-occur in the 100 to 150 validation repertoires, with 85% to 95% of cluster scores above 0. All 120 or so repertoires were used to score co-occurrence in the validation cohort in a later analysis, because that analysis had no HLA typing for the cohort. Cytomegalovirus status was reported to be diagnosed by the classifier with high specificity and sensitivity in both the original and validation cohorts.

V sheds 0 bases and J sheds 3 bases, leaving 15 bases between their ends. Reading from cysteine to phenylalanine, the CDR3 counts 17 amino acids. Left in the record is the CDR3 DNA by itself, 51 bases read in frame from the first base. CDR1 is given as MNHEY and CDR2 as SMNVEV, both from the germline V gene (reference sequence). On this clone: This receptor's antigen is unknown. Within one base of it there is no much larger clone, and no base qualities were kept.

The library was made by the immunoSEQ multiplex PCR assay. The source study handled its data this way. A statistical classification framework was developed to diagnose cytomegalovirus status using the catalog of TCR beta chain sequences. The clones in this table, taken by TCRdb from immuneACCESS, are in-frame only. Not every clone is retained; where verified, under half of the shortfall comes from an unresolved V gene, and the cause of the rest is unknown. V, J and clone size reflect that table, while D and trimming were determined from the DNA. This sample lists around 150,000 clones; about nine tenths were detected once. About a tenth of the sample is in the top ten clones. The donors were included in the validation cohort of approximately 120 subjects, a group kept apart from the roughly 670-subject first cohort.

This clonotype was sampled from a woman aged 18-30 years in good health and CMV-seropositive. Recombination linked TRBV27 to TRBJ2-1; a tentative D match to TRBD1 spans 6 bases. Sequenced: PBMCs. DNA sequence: TGTGCCAGCAGTTTATCACCAACAGGGTACAGCTACAATGAGCAGTTCTTC. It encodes CASSLSPTGYSYNEQFF.